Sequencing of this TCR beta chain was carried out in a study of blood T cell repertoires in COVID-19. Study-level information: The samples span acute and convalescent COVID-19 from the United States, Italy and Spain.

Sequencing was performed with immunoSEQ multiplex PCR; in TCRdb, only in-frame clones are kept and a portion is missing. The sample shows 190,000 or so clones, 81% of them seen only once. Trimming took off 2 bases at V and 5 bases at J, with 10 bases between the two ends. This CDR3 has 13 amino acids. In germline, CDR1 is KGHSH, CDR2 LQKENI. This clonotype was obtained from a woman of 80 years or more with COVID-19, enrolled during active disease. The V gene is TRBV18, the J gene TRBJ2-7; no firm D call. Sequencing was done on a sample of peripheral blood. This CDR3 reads CASSPSAGNEQYF. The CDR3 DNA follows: TGTGCCAGCTCACCATCGGCAGGCAACGAGCAGTACTTC.